This TCR beta chain was documented in a study of beta chain features in type 1 diabetes. Staining for CD45RO/CCR7/CD25/CD127/CD95/CD27 allowed sorting of CD4+ naive, central memory, regulatory and stem cell-like memory cells. The CDR3 spans 14 residues. Between the trimmed V and J ends, which lost 0 bases and 0 bases, there was a span of 7 bases. Germline CDR1 reads SGHNT; CDR2 reads YYREEE (reference sequence). Study-wide findings and caveats: Patients' naive, central memory and regulatory TCRB repertoires appeared more alike than those of healthy donors. Shorter templates might be favored by PCR, and equally so in patients and in controls.

The sequenced template was cDNA made from the entire isolated RNA. Profiling relied on immunoSEQ multiplex PCR, and the TCRdb table lists in-frame clones only, not all of them. The sample records about 330,000 clones, 9.5% to 12% being singletons. The table lists this clone with a few counts. Its antigen remains unknown. This chain joins TRBV5-4 and TRBJ2-7, with no clear D. Source material: naive CD4+ T cells from blood. This sequence was found in a woman in her 30s in good health. CDR3 protein: CASSLDGNSYEQYF. For the CDR3, the DNA is TGTGCCAGCAGCTTGGACGGTAACTCCTACGAGCAGTACTTC.